The rows below give T cell receptor beta chains drawn from one sample of a study of blood T cell repertoires in COVID-19. Produced via immunoSEQ multiplex PCR; TCRdb's table is partial and in-frame only. The sample holds roughly 100,000 clones; around 75% are singletons and the top ten take roughly 15%. The sequencing sample was made of peripheral blood. Source of these receptors: an elderly woman with active or convalescent COVID-19. Each CDR3 is given with its conserved first and last residue. The D gene is left open where the match is weak. Not all rows give a size; the values are once, few, many and, for expanded clones, a class.

>TRBD2|TRBJ2-1|TRBV7-2|-
TGTGCCAGCAACTTACTAGCGGGAGGGAGTGAGCAGTTCTTC
CASNLLAGGSEQFF
>-|TRBJ1-5|TRBV27|few
TGTGCCAGCAGTTTATGGGGGCAGTTTCGATCCCCTAAGCCCCAGCATTTT
CASSLWGQFRSPKPQHF
>TRBD1|TRBJ2-2|TRBV7-9|-
TGTGCCAGCAGCTTAGCATCGGGCGGGCCAGGGGGCACCGGGGAGCTGTTTTTT
CASSLASGGPGGTGELFF
>TRBD2|TRBJ2-1|TRBV7-3|-
TGTGCCAGCAGCTTAACTATGAGCGGGAGGGCAGCCCATGAGCAGTTCTTC
CASSLTMSGRAAHEQFF
>TRBD1|TRBJ1-3|TRBV6-5|-
TGTGCCAGCAGTTACTCGAGACAGGGAGTGGGAAACACCATATATTTT
CASSYSRQGVGNTIYF
>TRBD2|TRBJ2-1|TRBV9|-
TGTGCCAGCAGCGTAGGACTAGCGGGGGACAATGAGCAGTTCTTC
CASSVGLAGDNEQFF
>-|TRBJ2-2|TRBV5-1|-
TGCGCCAGCAGCTTGGTCCCCAATCCCGGGGAGCTGTTTTTT
CASSLVPNPGELFF
>-|TRBJ2-1|TRBV9|-
TGTGCCAGCAGCCCCCGAGTAGCGCCGTACAATGAGCAGTTCTTC
CASSPRVAPYNEQFF
>-|TRBJ2-3|TRBV19|-
TGTGCCAGTAGACTAGGAGGGGTTGGCACAGATACGCAGTATTTT
CASRLGGVGTDTQYF
>-|TRBJ1-2|TRBV10-3|-
TGTGCCATCAGGGAAACGGGGGGCAGTGGCTATGGCTACACCTTC
CAIRETGGSGYGYTF
>-|TRBJ2-7|TRBV5-1|-
TGCGCCAGCAGTGGGGCGGCCATCGGCTACGAGCAGTACTTC
CASSGAAIGYEQYF
>TRBD1|TRBJ1-2|TRBV7-3|-
TGTGCCAGCAGCTCCGGGACAGGGGGTGACTATGGCTACACCTTC
CASSSGTGGDYGYTF
>TRBD1|TRBJ2-7|TRBV29-1|-
TGCAGCGCACAAGGGGACAGGGGGAACGAGCAGTACTTC
CSAQGDRGNEQYF
>-|TRBJ2-5|TRBV30|-
TGTGCCTGGAGTGTAGGCGGGTCAGAGACCCAGTACTTC
CAWSVGGSETQYF
>TRBD2|TRBJ2-4|TRBV7-2|-
TGTGCCAGCAGCCTAGAGGCGAGCGGGGTTACGGACATTCAGTACTTC
CASSLEASGVTDIQYF
>TRBD1|TRBJ1-2|TRBV30|-
TGTGCCTGGAGTGCCCACGGGACAGACTATGGCTACACCTTC
CAWSAHGTDYGYTF
>-|TRBJ1-1|TRBV2|-
TGTGCCAGCAGTGTATACACAGAAGCTGAAGCTTTCTTT
CASSVYTEAEAFF
>TRBD2|TRBJ2-2|TRBV19|-
TGTGCCAGTAAGGAGCGGGAGATGGGAGGGGAGCTGTTTTTT
CASKEREMGGELFF
>TRBD2|TRBJ2-5|TRBV7-3|-
TGTGCCAGCAGCCCCACTCCCCTAGCGGGGGAAAAGACCCAGTACTTC
CASSPTPLAGEKTQYF
>-|TRBJ2-1|TRBV6-5|-
TGTGCCAGCAGAAGGACAGACTACAATGAGCAGTTCTTC
CASRRTDYNEQFF
>-|TRBJ1-6|TRBV6-5|-
TGTGCCAGCAGTTACGGGGCCAATAATAATTCACCCCTCCACTTT
CASSYGANNNSPLHF
>TRBD2|TRBJ2-5|TRBV7-2|-
TGTGCCAGCAGGCCGGCGGGGGGGGTGGAGACCCAGTACTTC
CASRPAGGVETQYF
>-|TRBJ1-5|TRBV4-2|-
TGTGCCAGCAGCCAGGATGGACAAGCGTCTCAGCCCCAGCATTTT
CASSQDGQASQPQHF
>-|TRBJ1-6|TRBV5-4|-
TGTGCCAGCAGCTTTGAGGTTTCACCCCTCCACTTT
CASSFEVSPLHF
>TRBD1|TRBJ1-2|TRBV6-5|-
TGTGCCAGCAGTTACTCATACAGGGGGCATTGGGGCTACACCTTC
CASSYSYRGHWGYTF
>-|TRBJ1-2|TRBV28|-
TGTGCCAGCAGATCGGACAGACGTGGCTACACCTTC
CASRSDRRGYTF
>TRBD1|TRBJ2-7|TRBV6-5|-
TGTGCCAGCAGACCCGACAGGGGGCACACCTACGAGCAGTACTTC
CASRPDRGHTYEQYF
>TRBD2|TRBJ2-3|TRBV7-9|-
TGTGCCAGCAGCTTACTACTAGCGGGGGGCACAGATACGCAGTATTTT
CASSLLLAGGTDTQYF
>TRBD2|TRBJ2-2|TRBV27|-
TGTGCCAGCAGTTTATTCGGGGGGGGATTCGCGAACACCGGGGAGCTGTTTTTT
CASSLFGGGFANTGELFF
>-|TRBJ2-1|TRBV7-2|-
TGTGCCAGCAGCGAGGACAGTACCCCCTACAATGAGCAGTTCTTC
CASSEDSTPYNEQFF
>TRBD2|TRBJ2-2|TRBV6-2/TRBV6-3|-
TGTGCCAGCAGTCACCCCGCTAGCGGGGGTCTCGGGGAGCTGTTTTTT
CASSHPASGGLGELFF
>-|TRBJ2-3|TRBV6-2/TRBV6-3|once
TGTGCCAGCAGTTACCGGGGGGCGCGAGATACGCAGTATTTT
CASSYRGARDTQYF
>TRBD2|TRBJ2-7|TRBV7-2|-
TGTGCCAGCAGCGCAACTAGCGGGGGATCCTACGAGCAGTACTTC
CASSATSGGSYEQYF
>-|TRBJ1-5|TRBV19|-
TGTGCCAGCGACAGTCTAAATAGCAATCAGCCCCAGCATTTT
CASDSLNSNQPQHF
>-|TRBJ1-1|TRBV7-6|once
TGTGCCAGCAGCTTAACCCTAGGGCAGGGGAGTGCTGAAGCTTTCTTT
CASSLTLGQGSAEAFF
>TRBD2|TRBJ2-1|TRBV5-1|once
TGCGCCAGCAGCCGGACTAGCGGGACCTACAATGAGCAGTTCTTC
CASSRTSGTYNEQFF
>TRBD1|TRBJ2-7|TRBV5-1|-
TGCGCCAGCAGCTTGTGGCAGGGGGTTAACTACGAGCAGTACTTC
CASSLWQGVNYEQYF
>-|TRBJ1-5|TRBV28|-
TGTGCCAGCAGACTCGACAATCAGCCCCAGCATTTT
CASRLDNQPQHF
>-|TRBJ2-2|TRBV27|-
TGTGCCAGCAGTTTGTCCAGTAATTGGGGGGCCGGGGAGCTGTTTTTT
CASSLSSNWGAGELFF
>TRBD1|TRBJ1-5|TRBV29-1|-
TGCAGCGTTGTCACCGGGACAGGGGGCGGGGAGCCCCAGCATTTT
CSVVTGTGGGEPQHF
>-|TRBJ2-2|TRBV29-1|once
TGCAGCGTGGTAATTGGGGCGGGGCCAACCGGGGAGCTGTTTTTT
CSVVIGAGPTGELFF
>-|TRBJ2-3|TRBV7-9|few
TGTGCCAGCAGCGATCGGGGGGCCTTCGCAGATACGCAGTATTTT
CASSDRGAFADTQYF
>-|TRBJ2-7|TRBV7-2|-
TGTGCCAGCAGCTCAGGGGCAGGGTACCCCGAGCAGTACTTC
CASSSGAGYPEQYF
>TRBD1|TRBJ1-1|TRBV9|-
TGTGCCAGCAGCGCATACGGACAGGGAAAGACTGAAGCTTTCTTT
CASSAYGQGKTEAFF
>-|TRBJ2-7|TRBV21-1|once
TGTGCCAGCGCCCGGGTAGGATACGAGCAGTACTTC
CASARVGYEQYF
>-|TRBJ1-1|TRBV6-6|-
TGTGCCAGCAGGATAACAGAGAACACTGAAGCTTTCTTT
CASRITENTEAFF
>TRBD2|TRBJ2-3|TRBV29-1|-
TGCAGCGTTGCGACTAGCAGGGCCACAGATACGCAGTATTTT
CSVATSRATDTQYF
>-|TRBJ2-3|TRBV29-1|-
TGCAGCGTTGAAGAACTAGGCGGGGTCACAGATACGCAGTATTTT
CSVEELGGVTDTQYF
>-|TRBJ1-1|TRBV11-2|-
TGTGCCAGCAGCGCACACCCAGAACAGGGGAACACTGAAGCTTTCTTT
CASSAHPEQGNTEAFF
>TRBD1|TRBJ1-2|TRBV9|-
TGTGCCAGCGCCGGGACAGGGGAGGGGAGAAGCTATGGCTACACCTTC
CASAGTGEGRSYGYTF
>TRBD2|TRBJ2-3|TRBV4-3|-
TGCGCCAGCAGCCAAGAGTTTAGCGGGGAGCTCGATACGCAGTATTTT
CASSQEFSGELDTQYF
>-|TRBJ1-2|TRBV5-6|few
TGTGCCAGCAGCACCGGGACACACCAATCCTATGGCTACACCTTC
CASSTGTHQSYGYTF
>-|TRBJ1-1|TRBV30|-
TGTGCCTGGAGCAGGGGTCTGAACACTGAAGCTTTCTTT
CAWSRGLNTEAFF
>-|TRBJ2-5|TRBV7-3|-
TGTGCCAGCAGCCGAAGCGTTCAAGAGACCCAGTACTTC
CASSRSVQETQYF